Listed here is a single TCR beta chain. The target antigen is unknown. This sample is drawn from a study of vaccination effects on CD4 cells after COVID-19. Study findings and constraints: Cross-reactivity with common cold coronaviruses was shown by only 1 of 255 vaccine-induced clones in healthy vaccinees. No early post-infection timepoints were available in the study, which also included few convalescent patients.

CDR1 SGHAT and CDR2 FQNNGV come from the germline V gene. Trimming stripped 5 bases from V and 4 bases from J, with 14 bases between. This CDR3 is built from 14 residues. Only in-frame clones appear in the TCRdb table, and some are missing; sequencing was by immunoSEQ multiplex PCR. This table holds approximately 40,000 clones, approximately 70% found once. CD4+ T cells specific for antigen were expanded with viral peptide pools by the ViraFEST assay before sequencing. At the end of nine to ten days of culture, CD4+ T cells were isolated. Vaccinated recipients, who were negative for nucleocapsid antibodies, had no history of SARS-CoV-2 infection. With 8.5 to 10 ug/ml peptides and around 9.9 IU/ml IL-2, over 1.5 million PBMC per well were cultured. Cultures had half their medium replaced with IL-2 medium on days 3 and 7.

The material sequenced was CD4+ T cells from PBMCs cultured with SARS-CoV-2 spike peptides, taken before COVID-19 vaccination. The source of this sequence is a human donor who received a COVID-19 vaccine. This chain links TRBV11-2 with TRBJ1-2, with D unresolved. CDR3 bases: TGTGCCAGCAGCCCGTCTCGAGGTTTCTATGGCTACACCTTC. It specifies CASSPSRGFYGYTF.